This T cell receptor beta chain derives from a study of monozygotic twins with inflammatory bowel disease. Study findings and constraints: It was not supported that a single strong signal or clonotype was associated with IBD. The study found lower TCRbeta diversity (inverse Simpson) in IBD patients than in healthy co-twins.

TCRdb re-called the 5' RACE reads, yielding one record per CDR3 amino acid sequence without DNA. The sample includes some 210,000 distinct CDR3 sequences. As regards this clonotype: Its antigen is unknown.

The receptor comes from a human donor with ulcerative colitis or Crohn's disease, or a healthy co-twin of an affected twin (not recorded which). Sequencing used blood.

The CDR3: CASTLEWGAGEKLFF. V gene TRBV11-2 combines with J gene TRBJ1-4; TCRdb lists TRBD1, though no DNA is available to test this call. CDR1 and CDR2 from the germline V gene are SGHAT and FQNNGV. CDR3 size: 15 residues.